This TCR beta chain comes out of a study of PD-L1 blockade in urothelial cancer. On the study more broadly: Reported median T cell count for blood samples was roughly 150,000.

The CDR3 length is 17 residues. Germline lookup yields CDR1 LNHDA and CDR2 SQIVND (reference sequence). The V segment lost 4 bases and the J segment 2 bases; nucleotides outside the gene matches: 8. Every PCR received spiked-in synthetic TCR analog templates. The table came from immunoSEQ multiplex PCR; TCRdb's copy has only in-frame clones and leaves some out. The top ten hold roughly 10% of the sample, which has around 40,000 clones, 90% to 95% seen once. As to time point: pretreatment peripheral blood. Here the sequenced sample was PBMCs, taken around atezolizumab (anti-PD-L1) treatment. The chain has TRBV19 and TRBJ1-5, with 10 bases identical to TRBD1. The clonotype was recovered from a woman aged 55 to 70 with urothelial cancer. CDR3 sequence reads: CASSNPPGTGGNQPQHF. The CDR3 bases are TGTGCCAGTAGTAACCCCCCCGGGACAGGGGGCAATCAGCCCCAGCATTTT.